This T cell receptor (beta chain) appears in the sequencing data of a study of patients and donors after allogeneic stem cell transplantation. TCRdb ran MiXCR on the RT-PCR reads and lists one entry per CDR3 protein. This table has some 160,000 distinct CDR3 sequences, approximately 24% appearing once. Per the germline V gene, CDR1 is SGHTA and CDR2 is FQGTGA. With V trimmed by 5 bases and J by 7 bases, 11 bases remained unmatched. There are 16 residues in the CDR3. The specimen was blood, either unsorted or a sorted T cell fraction (not recorded which). This chain joins TRBV7-3 and TRBJ2-1; 10 bases line up with TRBD1. The TCR originated in a human donor who was either an allogeneic HSCT recipient or a stem cell or donor lymphocyte infusion donor (not recorded which). It is not recorded whose cells these are; they may come from a transplant donor. Here the CDR3 reads CASSRAGTGVKNEQFF. In DNA form, the CDR3 reads TGTGCCAGCAGCCGTGCCGGGACAGGGGTTAAAAATGAGCAGTTCTTC.